These 9 T cell receptor beta chains originate from one sample sequenced in a study of human T cells and chemical hapten exposure (dated by TCRdb to the early 2020s). The library was generated by RACE. Sequencing used a NextSeq 500. TCRdb reprocessed the public reads (quality trimming at Q25 with fastp, clone calling with MiXCR) and kept in-frame beta chains. Duplicate CDR3 protein sequences are folded into a single record with the most common DNA and genes. For this sample there are about 120,000 distinct CDR3 sequences; around 10% appear just once. Jointly, the top ten make up 1.3% to 1.5% of the sample. The sample's time point, from its label and the paper: patch test 1, 2 weeks after DPC sensitization. Per the publication, the treatment or condition label means: therapeutic diphenylcyclopropenone sensitization with weekly scalp DPC. The source was whole blood, collected in connection with sensitization to the hapten diphenylcyclopropenone (DPC). Receptors originate from a woman aged 50 to 65 with alopecia areata. Some clones in this sample may be carry-over from other donors' samples.

Many counts were recorded for this clonotype. The gene calls are TRBV18 and TRBJ1-1, with D perhaps matching TRBD1 (6 bases). V was shortened by 6 bases and J by 5 bases, with 16 bases between the two germline ends. This CDR3 has 14 residues. The germline gives CDR1 KGHSH, CDR2 LQKENI. CDR3 amino acids: CASSAYRDTTEAFF. The DNA for the CDR3 is TGTGCCAGCTCGGCCTACAGGGATACAACTGAAGCTTTCTTT. The entire variable domain, with the rest obtained from reference TRBV18 and TRBJ1-1, is as follows: NAGVMQNPRHLVRRRGQEARLRCSPMKGHSHVYWYRQLPEEGLKFMVYLQKENIIDESGMPKERFSAEFPKEGPSILRIQQVVRGDSAAYFCASSAYRDTTEAFFGQGTRLTVV.

This clonotype occurred many times. This chain connects TRBV28 to TRBJ1-1; TRBD1 matches 8 bases. The CDR3 spans 13 residues. Trimming cost V 4 bases and J 6 bases; bases outside gene matches: 4. Germline V CDR1 and CDR2: MDHEN, SYDVKM. CDR3 DNA: TGTGCCAGCAGTTGGACAGGGAGGGCTGAAGCTTTCTTT. As protein: CASSWTGRAEAFF.

The CDR3 region is CSARPNSGASSQPQHF. Here the CDR3 DNA reads TGCAGTGCTAGACCCAACTCGGGGGCGTCGTCTCAGCCCCAGCATTTT. The rearrangement joins TRBV20-1 to TRBJ1-5; D is possibly TRBD1 (6 bases). Germline V gives CDR1 DFQATT, CDR2 SNEGSKA (reference sequence). The ends were cut back, 2 bases at V and 6 bases at J, with 20 bases in the middle. The CDR3 loop spans 16 amino acids.

The chain joins TRBV7-8 to TRBJ2-3, with D hard to call. Per germline, CDR1 SGHVS and CDR2 FQNEAQ. The CDR3 has 12 residues. Trimming removed 5 bases at V and 6 bases at J, with 9 bases between. CDR3 protein: CASSITTDTQYF. CDR3 nucleotide sequence: TGTGCCAGCAGCATTACCACGGATACGCAGTATTTT.

This clonotype has just a few counts. Here the CDR3 DNA reads TGTGCCAGCAGCTTAACCCTCCCGGACACTGAAGCTTTCTTT. This encodes CASSLTLPDTEAFF. The V call is TRBV7-9, the J call TRBJ1-1; D remains ambiguous. Trimming took 2 bases from V and 3 from J, leaving 10 bases between them. This CDR3 spans 14 amino acids. Germline V gene data show CDR1 as SEHNR and CDR2 as FQNEAQ (reference sequence).

In the case of this clonotype: This may be a read error: a much more frequent sequence differs by one nucleotide. J is TRBJ2-3 and V is TRBV7-2; D remains ambiguous. Trimming removed 2 bases from V and 6 bases from J, with 6 bases in between. The CDR3 covers 12 residues. In germline, CDR1 is SGHTA, CDR2 FQGNSA. The CDR3 sequence: CASSLRWDTQYF. In nucleotides, the CDR3 is TGTGCCAGCAGCTTACGGTGGGATACGCAGTATTTT.

This clonotype has just a few counts. V usage is TRBV4-3 and J usage is TRBJ2-2, with 7 bases that match TRBD2. V lost 0 bases and J lost 5; bases outside the gene matches: 9. Germline V gene lookup returns CDR1 LGHNA and CDR2 YSLEER. The CDR3 runs to 17 residues. DNA of the CDR3: TGCGCCAGCAGCCAAGAGAGACTAGCAGTTGGGACCGGGGAGCTGTTTTTT. Protein sequence: CASSQERLAVGTGELFF.

Many counts were recorded for this clonotype. The junction departs from germline at one end; a sequencing error may be responsible. The chain joins TRBV6-6 to TRBJ1-5; D is unclear. The CDR3 runs to 17 residues. Germline V gene data show CDR1 as MNHNY and CDR2 as SVGAGI (reference sequence). The CDR3 protein is CANSSLMGKYSNQPQHF. CDR3 nucleotides: TGTGCCAACAGTTCACTCATGGGAAAATATAGCAATCAGCCCCAGCATTTT.

This clonotype was seen many times. This rearrangement joins TRBV7-8 to TRBJ2-7, with no clear D. Germline values: CDR1 SGHVS, CDR2 FQNEAQ. The length of the CDR3 is 12 residues. V was cut by 3 bases and J by 4 bases, with 7 bases left in between. The CDR3 DNA reads as TGTGCCAGCAGCTTTAGCAAATACGAGCAGTACTTC. Protein product: CASSFSKYEQYF.